This T cell receptor (beta chain) was captured in a study of T cell changes during pregnancy in multiple sclerosis. The method was immunoSEQ multiplex PCR; TCRdb's version includes in-frame clones alone and lacks a portion of them. The table has roughly 68,000 clones, about 91% seen once; the top ten hold 1.3% to 1.5%. The sequences come from peripheral blood, collected in the second trimester of pregnancy. The TCR comes from a female donor in good health, enrolled as a control in a pregnancy study.

In DNA, the CDR3 is TGTGCCAGCAGCTTAAGTAGCGGGAGGGCCCATGAGCAGTTCTTC. Amino acids: CASSLSSGRAHEQFF. The chain recombines TRBV7-2 with TRBJ2-1; 11 bases map to TRBD2. Trimming removed 2 bases from V and 8 bases from J; junction bases left unmatched: 5. The CDR3 contains 15 residues. Per the germline V gene, CDR1 is SGHTA and CDR2 is FQGNSA. The whole variable domain, remainder taken from reference TRBV7-2 and TRBJ2-1, is GAGVSQSPSNKVTEKGKDVELRCDPISGHTALYWYRQSLGQGLEFLIYFQGNSAPDKSGLPSDRFSAERTGGSVSTLTIQRTQQEDSAVYLCASSLSSGRAHEQFFGPGTRLTVL.